Presented here are 17 T cell receptor beta chains from one specimen sequenced in a study of T cell responses to AZD1222 COVID-19 vaccine. Profiled with immunoSEQ multiplex PCR; TCRdb holds only in-frame clones, not every one. Of around 140,000 clones in the sample, about nine tenths were seen once. Sequencing was performed on peripheral blood, taken 28 days after the second AZD1222 dose. These receptor sequences come from an adult who received the AZD1222 COVID-19 vaccine.

This sequence joins TRBV6-2 or TRBV6-3 and TRBJ1-5; possible D gene TRBD1, 5 bases. Trimming pared 6 bases from V and 4 bases from J, leaving 16 bases between. The germline gives CDR1 MNHEY, CDR2 SVGEGT. CDR3 length: 15 residues. DNA of the CDR3: TGTGCCAGCAGCCCTCCCGGGACTTATAATCAGCCCCAGCATTTT. Protein sequence: CASSPPGTYNQPQHF.

The chain is built from TRBV3-1 (or the pseudogene TRBV3-2) and TRBJ1-3, with 10 bases that match TRBD1. Trimming took 4 bases from V and 6 from J; bases not matched to a gene: 6. This CDR3 is 15 amino acids long. CDR1 is LGHDT and CDR2 is YNNKEL in the germline V gene (reference sequence). CDR3 sequence: CASSRGTGEVNTIYF. In DNA form, the CDR3 reads TGTGCCAGCAGCCGAGGGACAGGGGAAGTAAACACCATATATTTT.

This clone was detected a few times. The genes are TRBV5-5 and TRBJ2-5; D remains unclear. V lost 4 bases to trimming and J lost 0 bases, with 7 bases between them. CDR1 is SGHKS and CDR2 is YYEKEE in the germline V gene (reference sequence). CDR3 length: 13 amino acids. The CDR3 loop is CASSLHNQETQYF. Written as DNA, the CDR3 is TGTGCCAGCAGCCTCCATAACCAAGAGACCCAGTACTTC.

The CDR3 DNA is TGTGCCAGCTCACCCTTCGCCGTCGTAGGGGGCAATCAGCCCCAGCATTTT. Encoded protein: CASSPFAVVGGNQPQHF. V usage is TRBV18 and J usage is TRBJ1-5, with a tentative D call TRBD1 (5 bases). Trimming removed 3 bases from V and 2 bases from J, with 17 bases in between. The CDR3 loop spans 17 amino acids. From germline, CDR1 is KGHSH and CDR2 LQKENI.

V usage is TRBV7-9 and J usage is TRBJ1-1, with 7 bases identical to TRBD1. The CDR3 covers 14 residues. Losses at the gene ends were 4 bases for V and 0 bases for J; bases not matched to a gene: 2. Germline V gene sequence: CDR1 SEHNR, CDR2 FQNEAQ (reference sequence). CDR3 DNA sequence: TGTGCCAGCAGCTGGACAGGTCTGAACACTGAAGCTTTCTTT. This translates into CASSWTGLNTEAFF.

The rearrangement joins TRBV4-1 to TRBJ1-2; maybe TRBD1 (5 bases). The germline gives CDR1 MGHRA, CDR2 YSYEKL. The CDR3 runs to 16 residues. Trimming stripped 1 base from V and 5 bases from J, with 17 bases between. CDR3 protein: CASSQGTEGVAYGYTF. In DNA form, the CDR3 reads TGCGCCAGCAGCCAAGGGACGGAAGGGGTGGCATATGGCTACACCTTC.

The V gene is TRBV9, the J gene TRBJ2-5, with 15 bases lining up with TRBD2. The CDR3 covers 17 residues. J gave up 3 bases and V 0 bases, and 3 bases lay outside the gene matches. Germline V gene lookup returns CDR1 SGDLS and CDR2 YYNGEE. CDR3 nucleotide sequence: TGTGCCAGCAGCGTAGTAGGACTAGCGGGAGGGGAAGAGACCCAGTACTTC. It codes for CASSVVGLAGGEETQYF.

The gene calls are TRBV27 and TRBJ2-2; TRBD1 agrees at 7 bases. This CDR3 contains 18 residues. V dropped 5 bases and J dropped 2; count of bases not matched to a gene: 14. The V gene's germline CDR1 is MNHEY and CDR2 SMNVEV (reference sequence). The CDR3, as DNA: TGTGCCAGCAGTATACGCGGGCCCGGGACAGTTAACACCGGGGAGCTGTTTTTT. Its protein product is CASSIRGPGTVNTGELFF.

The V call is TRBV5-5, the J call TRBJ1-5; D is ambiguous. Trimming removed 0 bases at V and 0 bases at J, with 7 bases between. Germline assignment: CDR1 SGHKS and CDR2 YYEKEE (reference sequence). CDR3 length: 15 amino acids. CDR3 sequence: CASSLDTNSNQPQHF. CDR3 DNA sequence: TGTGCCAGCAGCTTGGACACTAATAGCAATCAGCCCCAGCATTTT.

The chain carries TRBV6-5 and TRBJ1-2; D is ambiguous. CDR1 and CDR2 from the germline V gene are MNHEY and SVGAGI. The CDR3 covers 11 residues. Trimming stripped 6 bases from V and 2 bases from J, with 4 bases between. The CDR3 nucleotides are TGTGCCAGCAGCTCCAACTATGGCTACACCTTC. Its translation: CASSSNYGYTF.

The chain joins TRBV5-1 to TRBJ2-3; 8 bases align to TRBD2. CDR1 and CDR2 (germline): SGHRS, YFSETQ. This CDR3 spans 15 amino acids. The V segment lost 3 bases and the J segment 0 bases; nucleotides outside the gene matches: 3. The CDR3 reads CASSYSSGSTDTQYF. CDR3 nucleotide sequence: TGCGCCAGCAGCTATTCTAGCGGGAGCACAGATACGCAGTATTTT. Variable domain in full (rest from reference TRBV5-1 and TRBJ2-3): KAGVTQTPRYLIKTRGQQVTLSCSPISGHRSVSWYQQTPGQGLQFLFEYFSETQRNKGNFPGRFSGRQFSNSRSEMNVSTLELGDSALYLCASSYSSGSTDTQYFGPGTRLTVL.

The V and J genes are TRBV5-1 and TRBJ1-1; 9 positions match TRBD1. The CDR3 runs 16 residues. V lost 4 bases and J lost 5; bases outside the gene matches: 12. In germline, CDR1 is SGHRS, CDR2 YFSETQ. The DNA for the CDR3 is TGCGCCAGCAGCGTAGGAGACAGGGGGATGGGGACTGAAGCTTTCTTT. The encoded protein is CASSVGDRGMGTEAFF.

J is TRBJ1-3 and V is TRBV9; no firm D call. Germline V gives CDR1 SGDLS, CDR2 YYNGEE. This CDR3 is built from 14 residues. V lost 4 bases to trimming and J lost 0 bases, with 8 bases between them. CDR3 residues: CASSLHPSGNTIYF. CDR3 in DNA: TGTGCCAGCAGCCTGCACCCCTCTGGAAACACCATATATTTT.

The CDR3 sequence: CASSYSLHQPQHF. CDR3 DNA sequence: TGTGCCAGCAGTTACTCGCTACATCAGCCCCAGCATTTT. The chain joins TRBV6-5 to TRBJ1-5, with D uncertain. Looked up from germline, CDR1 is MNHEY and CDR2 is SVGAGI. The CDR3 consists of 13 residues. Trimming pared 0 bases from V and 5 bases from J, leaving 5 bases between.

The J gene is TRBJ1-4, the V gene TRBV4-3; a weak D match, TRBD1 (5 bases). Germline V CDR1 and CDR2: LGHNA, YSLEER. The V gene lost 0 bases and the J gene lost 3 bases, with 20 bases spanning the gap. The CDR3 is made up of 19 amino acids. The CDR3: CASSQEIPLGGVANEKLFF. The DNA of the CDR3 is TGCGCCAGCAGCCAAGAGATCCCCCTAGGAGGGGTGGCTAATGAAAAACTGTTTTTT.

The gene calls are TRBV18 and TRBJ1-1; TRBD1 might be the D (6 bases). The germline CDR1 and CDR2 sequences are KGHSH and LQKENI. The CDR3 extends over 17 amino acids. V lost 2 bases and J lost 4, with 20 bases in between. The CDR3 nucleotides are TGTGCCAGCTCACCAGGGTTGGCAGGGGCGGGGAGCACTGAAGCTTTCTTT. As protein: CASSPGLAGAGSTEAFF. The whole variable domain, remainder taken from reference TRBV18 and TRBJ1-1, is NAGVMQNPRHLVRRRGQEARLRCSPMKGHSHVYWYRQLPEEGLKFMVYLQKENIIDESGMPKERFSAEFPKEGPSILRIQQVVRGDSAAYFCASSPGLAGAGSTEAFFGQGTRLTVV.

CDR3 loop: CATSLELWGLNTEAFF. Written as DNA, the CDR3 is TGTGCCACCAGCTTAGAGCTATGGGGACTAAACACTGAAGCTTTCTTT. The chain recombines TRBV15 with TRBJ1-1, with D possibly matching TRBD1 (5 bases). Per germline, CDR1 LNHNV and CDR2 YYDKDF (reference sequence). The CDR3 consists of 16 residues. With 5 bases removed from V and 2 bases from J, the gap between germline ends came to 18 bases. Variable domain in full (rest from reference TRBV15 and TRBJ1-1): DAMVIQNPRYQVTQFGKPVTLSCSQTLNHNVMYWYQQKSSQAPKLLFHYYDKDFNNEADTPDNFQSRRPNTSFCFLDIRSPGLGDTAMYLCATSLELWGLNTEAFFGQGTRLTVV.